The 27 T cell receptor beta chains presented below share a single source sample, sequenced in a study of cytomegalovirus exposure and HLA in healthy donors. Primers for the PCR totalled 60 Vbeta and 13 Jbeta. Here immunoSEQ multiplex PCR was the method, and the copy in TCRdb shows in-frame clones only, minus some. The table records 30,000 to 40,000 clones, 80% to 90% of them present only once. The source material was PBMCs. The receptor set was obtained from a middle-aged woman in good health and CMV-seronegative.

The rearrangement uses TRBV29-1 and TRBJ2-3; TRBD2 aligns across 12 bases. The CDR3 has 15 amino acids. The germline gives CDR1 SQVTM, CDR2 ANQGSEA. V lost 7 bases to trimming and J lost 3 bases; unmatched junction nucleotides: 8. Here the CDR3 reads CSAKHLAGGTDTQYF. The DNA for the CDR3 is TGCAGCGCAAAACACCTAGCGGGGGGGACAGATACGCAGTATTTT.

The chain is built from TRBV2 and TRBJ1-5; no reliable D call. Germline-derived CDR1 and CDR2 are SNHLY and FYNNEI. The CDR3 is 13 residues long. With 3 bases removed from V and 6 bases from J, the gap between germline ends came to 9 bases. The CDR3 protein is CASSDSVVQPQHF. CDR3 nucleotides: TGTGCCAGCAGTGATTCAGTTGTTCAGCCCCAGCATTTT.

This chain uses TRBV28 with TRBJ1-2, with 7 bases that match TRBD1. The length of the CDR3 is 13 residues. Germline trimming cut 6 bases from V and 5 bases from J; bases unmatched to any gene: 6. The germline gives CDR1 MDHEN, CDR2 SYDVKM. The CDR3 reads CASRYTGEYGYTF. The DNA for the CDR3 is TGTGCCAGCAGATATACAGGGGAATATGGCTACACCTTC.

The rearrangement links TRBV2 to TRBJ1-5, with D maybe TRBD1 (5 bases). Per germline, CDR1 SNHLY and CDR2 FYNNEI. Deletions cut 7 bases from V and 5 bases from J, with 12 bases between. The CDR3 spans 13 residues. CDR3 sequence: CASKWTPDQPQHF. The CDR3 DNA reads as TGTGCCAGCAAATGGACACCTGATCAGCCCCAGCATTTT. The full variable domain, its missing parts supplied by reference TRBV2 and TRBJ1-5, is EPEVTQTPSHQVTQMGQEVILRCVPISNHLYFYWYRQILGQKVEFLVSFYNNEISEKSEIFDDQFSVERPDGSNFTLKIRSTKLEDSAMYFCASKWTPDQPQHFGDGTRLSIL.

J is TRBJ2-2 and V is TRBV7-9; TRBD2 is a possible D gene (5 bases). Germline V gene sequence: CDR1 SEHNR, CDR2 FQNEAQ (reference sequence). The CDR3 extends over 14 amino acids. V lost 5 bases, J lost 3 bases, and 10 bases lay in between. In nucleotides, the CDR3 is TGTGCCAGCAGCCCCGAGGGTCACACCGGGGAGCTGTTTTTT. This encodes CASSPEGHTGELFF. Full variable domain (missing parts from reference TRBV7-9 and TRBJ2-2): DTGVSQNPRHKITKRGQNVTFRCDPISEHNRLYWYRQTLGQGPEFLTYFQNEAQLEKSRLLSDRFSAERPKGSFSTLEIQRTEQGDSAMYLCASSPEGHTGELFFGEGSRLTVL.

CDR3 protein: CASADATNEKLFF. CDR3 sequence (DNA): TGTGCCAGTGCGGATGCAACTAATGAAAAACTGTTTTTT. V and J are TRBV19 and TRBJ1-4; no firm D call. The CDR3 has 13 amino acids. Germline V gene sequence: CDR1 LNHDA, CDR2 SQIVND (reference sequence). V lost 8 bases, J lost 0 bases, and 7 bases lay in between.

The rearrangement uses TRBV7-9 and TRBJ1-1; TRBD1 is a possible D gene (5 bases). Deletions cut 1 base from V and 4 bases from J, with 10 bases between. Germline CDR1 is SEHNR and CDR2 is FQNEAQ (reference sequence). This CDR3 region has 14 residues. CDR3 DNA sequence: TGTGCCAGCAGCTTAGGAATGGGGGGCACTGAAGCTTTCTTT. Protein sequence: CASSLGMGGTEAFF. Looking up the rest from reference TRBV7-9 and TRBJ1-1 gives the full variable domain: DTGVSQNPRHKITKRGQNVTFRCDPISEHNRLYWYRQTLGQGPEFLTYFQNEAQLEKSRLLSDRFSAERPKGSFSTLEIQRTEQGDSAMYLCASSLGMGGTEAFFGQGTRLTVV.

The rearrangement joins TRBV7-6 to TRBJ2-6; 16 bases align to TRBD2. Germline V gene lookup returns CDR1 SGHVS and CDR2 FNYEAQ. V was pared by 5 bases and J by 2 bases, with 3 bases of the junction left unmatched. The length of the CDR3 is 18 residues. CDR3 DNA: TGTGCCAGCAGCACGGGACTAGCGGGGGGGGCTGGGGCCAACGTCCTGACTTTC. This codes for CASSTGLAGGAGANVLTF. Full variable domain (remainder filled in from reference TRBV7-6 and TRBJ2-6): GAGVSQSPRYKVTKRGQDVALRCDPISGHVSLYWYRQALGQGPEFLTYFNYEAQQDKSGLPNDRFSAERPEGSISTLTIQRTEQRDSAMYRCASSTGLAGGAGANVLTFGAGSRLTVL.

This clone appeared a few times. The V and J genes are TRBV21-1 and TRBJ2-7; the D call in the table, TRBD2, was not verified against the DNA. TRBV21-1 is a known pseudogene. The CDR3 has 18 residues. The CDR3 reads CASSSGSTAEKRNYEQYV. The CDR3 nucleotides read TGTGCCAGCAGCTCGGGGAGCACAGCAGAAAAGAGAAATTACGAGCAGTACGTC.

This clone was picked up a small number of times. The chain carries TRBV6-6 and TRBJ1-4; D gene unclear. Germline-derived CDR1 and CDR2 are MNHNY and SVGAGI (reference sequence). The CDR3 runs 11 residues. Trimming removed 10 bases at V and 8 bases at J, with 11 bases between. The CDR3 loop is CAILANEKLFF. The CDR3 DNA sequence: TGTGCCATCCTGGCAAACGAAAAACTGTTTTTT.

This sequence joins TRBV7-2 and TRBJ2-7; 8 bases are a match to TRBD2. J lost 4 bases, V lost 1 base, and 6 bases had no gene match. CDR1 is SGHTA, CDR2 FQGNSA, per germline. The CDR3 consists of 15 residues. The CDR3 region is CASSLDGSGVYEQYV. In DNA form, the CDR3 reads TGTGCCAGCAGCTTAGATGGTAGCGGGGTTTACGAGCAGTACGTC.

This clone showed up just a few times. The V gene is TRBV29-1, the J gene TRBJ2-1; TRBD2 agrees at 7 bases. Looked up from germline, CDR1 is SQVTM and CDR2 is ANQGSEA. CDR3 size: 16 residues. V gave up 6 bases and J gave up 1 base; unmatched junction bases: 12. This chain's CDR3 is CSVDEGGMVSYNEQFF. The CDR3 bases are TGCAGCGTGGACGAGGGAGGGATGGTTTCCTACAATGAGCAGTTCTTC.

The chain carries TRBV7-2 and TRBJ2-7; 9 nucleotides agree with TRBD2. J lost 3 bases, V lost 3 bases, and 6 bases had no gene match. From germline, CDR1 is SGHTA and CDR2 FQGNSA. The CDR3 covers 15 residues. CDR3 region: CASSFEAGGIYEQYV. CDR3 nucleotide sequence: TGTGCCAGCAGCTTCGAGGCGGGGGGGATCTACGAGCAGTACGTC.

J is TRBJ2-3 and V is TRBV19; D unresolved. V lost 0 bases and J 7 bases, leaving 11 bases between the germline ends. The length of the CDR3 is 14 residues. CDR1 is LNHDA, CDR2 SQIVND, per germline (reference sequence). The CDR3 DNA reads TGTGCCAGTAGTATAGACAGGATACATAATACGCAGTATTTT. Its protein is CASSIDRIHNTQYF.

This clone was seen more than once but under ten times. The CDR3 protein is CASSPTSSYEQYF. CDR3 DNA sequence: TGTGCCAGCAGCCCGACTAGCTCCTACGAGCAGTACTTC. The chain links TRBV5-6 to TRBJ2-7; perhaps TRBD2 as D (6 bases). Trimming left V 4 bases short and J 0 bases short, with 8 bases between. There are 13 residues in the CDR3. The V gene's germline CDR1 is SGHDT and CDR2 YYEEEE.

The V call is TRBV2, the J call TRBJ1-4; perhaps TRBD1 as D (5 bases). Trimming shortened V by 1 base and J by 6 bases, and 9 bases separated the two germline ends. Germline values: CDR1 SNHLY, CDR2 FYNNEI. The CDR3 has 14 amino acids. Here the CDR3 DNA reads TGTGCCAGCAGTGAAGGGACAATGGATGAAAAACTGTTTTTT. Protein sequence: CASSEGTMDEKLFF.

V usage is TRBV28 and J usage is TRBJ1-1, with 8 bases aligning to TRBD1. V shed 6 bases and J 0 bases; nucleotides not matched to a gene: 6. The CDR3 loop spans 15 amino acids. CDR1 is MDHEN and CDR2 is SYDVKM in the germline V gene. CDR3 residues: CASRMDRVMNTEAFF. For the CDR3, the DNA is TGTGCCAGCAGGATGGACAGGGTGATGAACACTGAAGCTTTCTTT.

The chain links TRBV5-4 to TRBJ1-2, with D perhaps TRBD1 (6 bases). V was clipped by 4 bases and J by 5 bases, with 18 bases between them. From germline, CDR1 is SGHNT and CDR2 YYREEE (reference sequence). This CDR3 is 15 amino acids long. CDR3 loop: CASSKGQSFLYGYTF. CDR3 bases: TGTGCCAGCAGCAAAGGACAGAGTTTTCTTTATGGCTACACCTTC.

The chain links TRBV6-5 to TRBJ2-7, with TRBD1 identical over 9 bases. This CDR3 contains 14 residues. V was clipped by 5 bases and J by 3 bases; unmatched bases: 5. CDR1 is MNHEY and CDR2 is SVGAGI in the germline V gene. This chain's CDR3 is CASSPGTGYYEQYV. In DNA form, the CDR3 reads TGTGCCAGCAGTCCGGGGACAGGGTACTACGAGCAGTACGTC.

The chain combines TRBV5-7 with TRBJ1-1; no reliable D call. TRBV5-7 is reported as an ORF; its role is uncertain. V lost 0 bases, J lost 2 bases, and 8 bases lay in between. CDR3 length: 14 amino acids. CDR3 in amino acids: CASSLDPGNTEAFF. DNA of the CDR3: TGTGCCAGCAGCTTGGATCCGGGAAACACTGAAGCTTTCTTT.

The chain uses TRBV9 and TRBJ2-3, with 14 bases lining up with TRBD2. CDR1 and CDR2 from the germline V gene are SGDLS and YYNGEE. CDR3 size: 16 residues. The V and J ends lost 0 bases and 5 bases, in that order; junction bases with no gene match: 2. The CDR3 sequence: CASSVGTSGGIDTQYF. CDR3 sequence (DNA): TGTGCCAGCAGCGTAGGGACTAGCGGGGGGATAGATACGCAGTATTTT.

This rearrangement joins TRBV2 to TRBJ2-3; possible D gene TRBD1, 6 bases. CDR1 is SNHLY and CDR2 is FYNNEI in the germline V gene. The CDR3 loop spans 13 amino acids. Between the trimmed V and J ends, which lost 6 bases and 3 bases, there was a span of 10 bases. The CDR3 spells CASSWGQTDTQYF. Here the CDR3 DNA reads TGTGCCAGCAGCTGGGGACAAACAGATACGCAGTATTTT.

The V call is TRBV7-2, the J call TRBJ2-7; D is perhaps TRBD2 (6 bases). The CDR3 is 14 residues long. Trimming left V 4 bases short and J 3 bases short, with 13 bases between. CDR1 and CDR2 from the germline V gene are SGHTA and FQGNSA. In DNA form, the CDR3 reads TGTGCCAGCAGCTCCGCGGGACGCCTCTACGAGCAGTACTTC. Its protein is CASSSAGRLYEQYF.

The chain carries TRBV20-1 and TRBJ1-2; the D is unclear. The germline V gene has CDR1 DFQATT and CDR2 SNEGSKA (reference sequence). V shed 5 bases and J shed 2 bases, with 6 bases lying between them. This CDR3 is built from 11 residues. The CDR3 region is CSALPNYGYTF. CDR3 DNA sequence: TGCAGTGCTCTTCCGAACTATGGCTACACCTTC.

V and J are TRBV2 and TRBJ2-3; unclear D gene. Germline loops: CDR1 SNHLY, CDR2 FYNNEI. Trimming left V 3 bases short and J 2 bases short, with 3 bases between. This CDR3 has 12 amino acids. The CDR3 loop is CASSDHTDTQYF. CDR3 bases: TGTGCCAGCAGTGACCACACAGATACGCAGTATTTT. The whole variable domain, filled in from reference TRBV2 and TRBJ2-3, reads EPEVTQTPSHQVTQMGQEVILRCVPISNHLYFYWYRQILGQKVEFLVSFYNNEISEKSEIFDDQFSVERPDGSNFTLKIRSTKLEDSAMYFCASSDHTDTQYFGPGTRLTVL.

The V and J genes are TRBV19 and TRBJ2-5; 8 nucleotides align to TRBD1. Trimming removed 5 bases from V and 5 bases from J; junction bases left unmatched: 7. The V gene's germline CDR1 is LNHDA and CDR2 SQIVND (reference sequence). The CDR3 contains 14 residues. The CDR3 region is CASSPSTGVETQYF. The CDR3 DNA reads as TGTGCCAGTAGTCCATCGACAGGGGTGGAGACCCAGTACTTC.

The gene calls are TRBV9 and TRBJ2-3; tentative D call: TRBD1 (6 bases). Trimming cost V 4 bases and J 1 base, with 16 bases left between them. The CDR3 consists of 16 residues. Germline values: CDR1 SGDLS, CDR2 YYNGEE. The DNA of the CDR3 is TGTGCCAGCAGCACATTCCCGACAGGTGGCACAGATACGCAGTATTTT. Protein: CASSTFPTGGTDTQYF.